Sequencing of this TCR beta chain was carried out in a study of cytotoxic CD8 clonotypes in ibrutinib-treated CLL. Study-wide background: The patient breakdown showed fewer than twelve relapsed/refractory and approximately 15 treatment-naive cases, with 17 IGHV unmutated. Findings of the study overall: Contraction or stability on treatment characterized the public clonotypes, which were uncommon. Higher clonality was seen at ibrutinib response and a return toward baseline at progression.

This clone was detected only once. Its antigen is not known. Sequenced by immunoSEQ multiplex PCR; TCRdb stores in-frame clones only, minus some. The sample includes 65,000 to 85,000 clones, 70% to 90% of them seen just once. The CDR3 loop spans 16 amino acids. The germline V gene encodes CDR1 SGHDT and CDR2 YYEEEE. The V gene lost 4 bases and the J gene lost 1 base, with 17 bases spanning the gap. This sample comprised PBMCs, obtained after 24 months of ibrutinib treatment. This clonotype was sampled from a human donor with chronic lymphocytic leukemia. The genes are TRBV5-6 and TRBJ2-5; no definite D call. CDR3 protein: CASSLGPFGTQETQYF. In DNA form, the CDR3 reads TGTGCCAGCAGCCTTGGCCCCTTCGGAACCCAAGAGACCCAGTACTTC.